Sequencing of this TCR beta chain was carried out in a study of T cell changes during pregnancy in multiple sclerosis. In this sample, this clone turned up once. The assay was immunoSEQ multiplex PCR, and TCRdb's table has in-frame clones only and misses some. The sample includes 15,000 to 20,000 clones, 88% of them seen just once. The CDR3 is 19 residues long. The germline V and J ends were trimmed by 3 bases and 7 bases, with 28 bases remaining between them. CDR1 and CDR2 (germline): SGHVS, FNYEAQ. This specimen consisted of CD8+ T cells from peripheral blood mononuclear cells, obtained after pregnancy. The chain joins TRBV7-6 to TRBJ2-1, with D perhaps matching TRBD1 (6 bases). This clonotype was obtained from a female donor in good health, enrolled as a control in a pregnancy study. CDR3 in amino acids: CASSFGADGTGLSRNEQFF. CDR3 nucleotides: TGTGCCAGCAGCTTTGGAGCCGACGGAACAGGGTTGTCGCGAAATGAGCAGTTCTTC. The whole variable domain, remainder taken from reference TRBV7-6 and TRBJ2-1, is GAGVSQSPRYKVTKRGQDVALRCDPISGHVSLYWYRQALGQGPEFLTYFNYEAQQDKSGLPNDRFSAERPEGSISTLTIQRTEQRDSAMYRCASSFGADGTGLSRNEQFFGPGTRLTVL.